These T cell receptor beta chains were read from a single sample in a study of T cell repertoires in cytomegalovirus infection. In TCRdb, the reads were re-called with MiXCR into one record per CDR3 protein. The repertoire has 300,000 to 400,000 distinct CDR3 sequences, roughly 29% of them found once; the top ten carry around 20%. These receptors' targets are unknown. The sample in question was cultured PBMCs, obtained from culture after CMV antigen stimulation. The receptors shown here come from a human donor in good health (CMV status not recorded). Some clones in this sample may be carry-over from other donors' samples. The CDR3 runs from the conserved cysteine through the conserved F or W. The D gene is left open where the match is weak. Some rows have no size entry. The others give once, few or many, or a class for an expanded clone.

d_gene | abundance | j_gene | v_gene | CDR3nt | CDR3aa
. | . | TRBJ2-1 | TRBV5-5 | TGTGCCAGCAGCGACCAGGGGCGCGGGGGATCCTACAATGAGCAGTTCTTC | CASSDQGRGGSYNEQFF
. | many | TRBJ1-5 | TRBV7-8 | TGTGCCAGCACCACCGGCGGATGGAACAGGGGCAATCAGCCCCAGCATTTT | CASTTGGWNRGNQPQHF
TRBD1 | . | TRBJ1-2 | TRBV12-3/TRBV12-4 | TGTGCCAGCAGTTTTCAACAGGGGGATGGCTACACCTTC | CASSFQQGDGYTF
. | once | TRBJ2-7 | TRBV28 | TGTGCCAGCAGTTTCCTCGGGGAGAACCCCTACGAGCAGTACTTC | CASSFLGENPYEQYF
. | . | TRBJ1-2 | TRBV6-5 | TGTGCCAGCAGTTATGGAACAGGACGTGGCTACACCTTC | CASSYGTGRGYTF
. | . | TRBJ2-7 | TRBV4-2 | TGTGCCAGCAGCCAAGAGGCACAGGACACCTACGAGCAGTACTTC | CASSQEAQDTYEQYF
. | . | TRBJ2-1 | TRBV14 | TGTGCCAGCAGCCAAGATCGGTTGGGGTTGGTAACACCGGATGAGCAGTTCTTC | CASSQDRLGLVTPDEQFF
. | . | TRBJ1-1 | TRBV28 | TGTGCCAGCGGAATGAACACTGAAGCTTTCTTT | CASGMNTEAFF
. | many | TRBJ1-6 | TRBV2 | TGTGCCAGCAGTGAATCTGGCAGGGTTGATTCACCCCTCCACTTT | CASSESGRVDSPLHF
. | . | TRBJ1-2 | TRBV7-6 | TGTGCCAGCAGCCGGGACCTACCCTATGGCTACACCTTC | CASSRDLPYGYTF
. | . | TRBJ1-2 | TRBV27 | TGTGCCAGCAGTTTTGCCCTTGGGCTTGGCTACACCTTC | CASSFALGLGYTF
TRBD1 | . | TRBJ1-1 | TRBV7-9 | TGTGCCAGCAGCGAAACAGGGGCCGAGAACACTGAAGCTTTCTTT | CASSETGAENTEAFF
TRBD2 | . | TRBJ2-7 | TRBV7-8 | TGTGCCAGCAGCTTAGACGGCGGGAGCTCCTACGAGCAGTACTTC | CASSLDGGSSYEQYF
. | . | TRBJ1-2 | TRBV27 | TGTGCCAGCAGTCCGGACAGATACTATGGCTACACCTTC | CASSPDRYYGYTF
TRBD2 | . | TRBJ2-7 | TRBV20-1 | TGCAGTGCTCCTCATAGCGGGAGGGCTCTCTACGAGCAGTACTTC | CSAPHSGRALYEQYF
TRBD1 | . | TRBJ1-4 | TRBV27 | TGTGCCAGCACCAGATCGACAGGGCGTAATGAAAAACTGTTTTTT | CASTRSTGRNEKLFF
. | once | TRBJ1-3 | TRBV9 | TGTGCCAGCAGCACCATGGAGGGTGGAACTGGAAACACCATATATTTT | CASSTMEGGTGNTIYF